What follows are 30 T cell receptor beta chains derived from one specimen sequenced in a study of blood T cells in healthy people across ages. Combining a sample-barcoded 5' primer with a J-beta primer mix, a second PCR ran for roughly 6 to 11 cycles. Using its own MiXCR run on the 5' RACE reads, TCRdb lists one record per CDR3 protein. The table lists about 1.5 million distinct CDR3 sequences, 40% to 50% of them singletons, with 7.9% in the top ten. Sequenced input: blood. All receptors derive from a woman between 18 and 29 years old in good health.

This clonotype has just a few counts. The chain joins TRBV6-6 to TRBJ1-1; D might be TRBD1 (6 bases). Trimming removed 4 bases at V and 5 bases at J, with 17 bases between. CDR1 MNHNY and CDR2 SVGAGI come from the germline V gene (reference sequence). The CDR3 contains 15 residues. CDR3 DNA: TGTGCCAGCAGTTCTATAGGGGGGGAGGGTACTGAAGCTTTCTTT. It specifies CASSSIGGEGTEAFF.

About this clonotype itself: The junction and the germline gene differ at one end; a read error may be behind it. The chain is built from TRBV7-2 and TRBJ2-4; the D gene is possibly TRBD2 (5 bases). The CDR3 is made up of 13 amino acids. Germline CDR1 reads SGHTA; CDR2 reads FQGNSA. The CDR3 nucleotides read TGTGCCAGCGGCGGCCTAGCCAAAGACATTCAGTACTTC. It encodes CASGGLAKDIQYF. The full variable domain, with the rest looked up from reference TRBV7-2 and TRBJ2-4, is GAGVSQSPSNKVTEKGKDVELRCDPISGHTALYWYRQSLGQGLEFLIYFQGNSAPDKSGLPSDRFSAERTGGSVSTLTIQRTQQEDSAVYLCASGGLAKDIQYFGAGTRLSVL.

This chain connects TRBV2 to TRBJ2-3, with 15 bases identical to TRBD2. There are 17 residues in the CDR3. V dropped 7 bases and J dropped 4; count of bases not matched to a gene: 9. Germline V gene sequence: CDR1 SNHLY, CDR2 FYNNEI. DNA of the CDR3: TGTGCCAGCATCCCCGGACTAGCGGGGGGGGACTCAGATACGCAGTATTTT. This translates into CASIPGLAGGDSDTQYF.

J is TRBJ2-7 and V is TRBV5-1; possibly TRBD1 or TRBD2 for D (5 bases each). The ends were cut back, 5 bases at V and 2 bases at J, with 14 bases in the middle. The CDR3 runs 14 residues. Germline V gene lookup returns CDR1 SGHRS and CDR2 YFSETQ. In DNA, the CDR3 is TGCGCCAGCAGTCGTGGGGGAGCCACCTACGAGCAGTACTTC. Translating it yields CASSRGGATYEQYF.

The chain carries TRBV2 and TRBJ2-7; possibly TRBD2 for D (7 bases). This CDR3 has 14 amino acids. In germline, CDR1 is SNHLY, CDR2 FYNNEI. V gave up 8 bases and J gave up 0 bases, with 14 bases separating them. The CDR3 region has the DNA TGTGCCAGCTCCGGACGGGGGGCCTCCTACGAGCAGTACTTC. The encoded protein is CASSGRGASYEQYF.

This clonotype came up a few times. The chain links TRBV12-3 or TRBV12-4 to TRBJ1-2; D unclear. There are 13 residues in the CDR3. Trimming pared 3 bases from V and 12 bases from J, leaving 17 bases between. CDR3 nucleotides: TGTGCCAGCAGTTTTCGTAGGCAGTCGGCTGACACCTTC. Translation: CASSFRRQSADTF.

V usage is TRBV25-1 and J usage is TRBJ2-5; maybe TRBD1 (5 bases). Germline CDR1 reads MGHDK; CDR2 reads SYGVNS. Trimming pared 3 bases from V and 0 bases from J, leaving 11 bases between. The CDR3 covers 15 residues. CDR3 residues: CASSDRRQYQETQYF. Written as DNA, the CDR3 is TGTGCCAGCAGTGACCGAAGACAGTACCAAGAGACCCAGTACTTC.

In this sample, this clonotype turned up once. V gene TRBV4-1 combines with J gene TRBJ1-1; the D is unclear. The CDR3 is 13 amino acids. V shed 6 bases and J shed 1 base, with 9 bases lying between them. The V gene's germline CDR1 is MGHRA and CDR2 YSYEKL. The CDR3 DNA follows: TGCGCCAGCAGGGCCGTCACGAACACTGAAGCTTTCTTT. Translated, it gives CASRAVTNTEAFF.

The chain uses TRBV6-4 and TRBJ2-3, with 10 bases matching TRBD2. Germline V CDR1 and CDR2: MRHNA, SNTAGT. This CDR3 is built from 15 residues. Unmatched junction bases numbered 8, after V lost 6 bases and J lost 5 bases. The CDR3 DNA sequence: TGTGCCAGCAGCCTCGGGACTAGCGAGGAAGATACGCAGTATTTT. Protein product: CASSLGTSEEDTQYF.

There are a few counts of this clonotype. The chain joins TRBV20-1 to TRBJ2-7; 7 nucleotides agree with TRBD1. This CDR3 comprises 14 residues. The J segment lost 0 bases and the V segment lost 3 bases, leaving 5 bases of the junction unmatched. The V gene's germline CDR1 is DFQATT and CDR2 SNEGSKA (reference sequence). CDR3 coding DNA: TGCAGTGCTAGCCGGACAGGTGCCTCCTACGAGCAGTACTTC. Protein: CSASRTGASYEQYF.

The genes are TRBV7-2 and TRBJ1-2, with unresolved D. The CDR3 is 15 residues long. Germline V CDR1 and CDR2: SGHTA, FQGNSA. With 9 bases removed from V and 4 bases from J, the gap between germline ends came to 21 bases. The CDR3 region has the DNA TGTGCCAGTACCTTACTAAGGGTGGCGAGCTATGGCTACACCTTC. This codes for CASTLLRVASYGYTF.

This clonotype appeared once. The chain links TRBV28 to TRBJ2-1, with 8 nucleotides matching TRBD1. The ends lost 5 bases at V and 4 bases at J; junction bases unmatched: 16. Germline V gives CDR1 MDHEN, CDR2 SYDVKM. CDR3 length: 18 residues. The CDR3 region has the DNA TGTGCCAGCAGTCCCATTGTTTTGACACAGGGGGGTTACAATGAGCAGTTCTTC. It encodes CASSPIVLTQGGYNEQFF. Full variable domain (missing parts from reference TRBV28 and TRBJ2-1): DVKVTQSSRYLVKRTGEKVFLECVQDMDHENMFWYRQDPGLGLRLIYFSYDVKMKEKGDIPEGYSVSREKKERFSLILESASTNQTSMYLCASSPIVLTQGGYNEQFFGPGTRLTVL.

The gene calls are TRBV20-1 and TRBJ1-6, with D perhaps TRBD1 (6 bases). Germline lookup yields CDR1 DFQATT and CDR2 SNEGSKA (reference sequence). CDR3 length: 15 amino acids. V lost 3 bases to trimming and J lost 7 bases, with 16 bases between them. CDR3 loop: CSARGMGQGNSPLHF. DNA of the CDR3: TGCAGTGCTAGGGGTATGGGGCAGGGGAATTCACCCCTCCACTTT.

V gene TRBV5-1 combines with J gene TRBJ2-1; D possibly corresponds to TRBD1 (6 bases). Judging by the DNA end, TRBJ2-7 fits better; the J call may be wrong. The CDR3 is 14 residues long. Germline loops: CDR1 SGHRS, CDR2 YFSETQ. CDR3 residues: CASSRDTLAPEQYF. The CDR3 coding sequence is TGCGCCAGCAGCAGGGACACCCTAGCCCCTGAGCAGTACTTC.

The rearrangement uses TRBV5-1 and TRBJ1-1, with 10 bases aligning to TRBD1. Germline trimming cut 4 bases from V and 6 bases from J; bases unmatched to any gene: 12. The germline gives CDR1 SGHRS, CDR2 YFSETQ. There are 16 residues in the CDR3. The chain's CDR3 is CASSPRDRGGGAEAFF. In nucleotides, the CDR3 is TGCGCCAGCAGCCCCCGGGACAGGGGTGGTGGGGCTGAAGCTTTCTTT.

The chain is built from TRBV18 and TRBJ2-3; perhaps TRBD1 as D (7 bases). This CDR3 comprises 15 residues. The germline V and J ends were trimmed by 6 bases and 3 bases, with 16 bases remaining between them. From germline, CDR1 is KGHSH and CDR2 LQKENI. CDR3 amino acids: CASSKEGAGTDTQYF. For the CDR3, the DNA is TGTGCCAGCTCCAAGGAGGGGGCAGGGACAGATACGCAGTATTTT. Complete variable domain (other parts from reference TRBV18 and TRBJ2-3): NAGVMQNPRHLVRRRGQEARLRCSPMKGHSHVYWYRQLPEEGLKFMVYLQKENIIDESGMPKERFSAEFPKEGPSILRIQQVVRGDSAAYFCASSKEGAGTDTQYFGPGTRLTVL.

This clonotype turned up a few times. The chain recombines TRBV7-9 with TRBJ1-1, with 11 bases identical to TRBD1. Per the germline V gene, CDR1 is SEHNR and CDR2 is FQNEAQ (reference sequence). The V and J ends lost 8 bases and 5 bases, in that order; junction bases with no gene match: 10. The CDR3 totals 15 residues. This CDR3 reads CASAAGTGGGTEAFF. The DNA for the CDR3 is TGTGCCAGCGCAGCCGGGACAGGGGGTGGAACTGAAGCTTTCTTT.

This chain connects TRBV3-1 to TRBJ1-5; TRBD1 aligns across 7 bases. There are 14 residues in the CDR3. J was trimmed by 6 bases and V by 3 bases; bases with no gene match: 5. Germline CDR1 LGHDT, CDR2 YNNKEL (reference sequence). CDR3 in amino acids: CASSQRQGSQPQHF. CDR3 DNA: TGTGCCAGCAGCCAGAGACAGGGCAGTCAGCCCCAGCATTTT.

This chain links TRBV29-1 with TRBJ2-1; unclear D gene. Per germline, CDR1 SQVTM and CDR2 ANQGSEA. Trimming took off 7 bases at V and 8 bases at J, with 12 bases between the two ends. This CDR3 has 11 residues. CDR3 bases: TGCAGCGGGGATAACTGGGATGAGCAGTTCTTC. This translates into CSGDNWDEQFF.

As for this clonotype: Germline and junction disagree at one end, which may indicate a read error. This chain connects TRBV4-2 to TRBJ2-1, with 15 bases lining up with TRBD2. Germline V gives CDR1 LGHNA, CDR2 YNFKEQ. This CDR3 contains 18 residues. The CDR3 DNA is TGTGCCAGCAACCAAGGATTTGGGGGACTAGCGGGAGGTGGTGAGCAGTTCTTC. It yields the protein CASNQGFGGLAGGGEQFF.

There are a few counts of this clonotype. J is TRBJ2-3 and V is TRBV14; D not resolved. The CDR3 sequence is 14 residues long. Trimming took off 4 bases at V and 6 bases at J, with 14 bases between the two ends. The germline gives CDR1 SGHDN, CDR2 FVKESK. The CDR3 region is CASSPLFTGDTQYF. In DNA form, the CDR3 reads TGTGCCAGCAGCCCACTTTTTACGGGCGATACGCAGTATTTT.

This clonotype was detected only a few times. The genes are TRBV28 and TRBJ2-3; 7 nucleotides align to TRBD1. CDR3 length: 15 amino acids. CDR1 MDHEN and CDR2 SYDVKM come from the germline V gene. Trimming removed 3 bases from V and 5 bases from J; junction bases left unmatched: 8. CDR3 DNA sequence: TGTGCCAGCAGTTTTATCGACAGGGCTGAAGATACGCAGTATTTT. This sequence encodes CASSFIDRAEDTQYF.

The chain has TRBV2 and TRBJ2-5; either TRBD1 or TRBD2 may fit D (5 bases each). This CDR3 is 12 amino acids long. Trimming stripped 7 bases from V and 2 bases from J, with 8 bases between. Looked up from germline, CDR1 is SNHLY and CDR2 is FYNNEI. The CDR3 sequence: CASKRGQETQYF. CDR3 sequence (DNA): TGTGCCAGCAAGAGGGGACAAGAGACCCAGTACTTC.

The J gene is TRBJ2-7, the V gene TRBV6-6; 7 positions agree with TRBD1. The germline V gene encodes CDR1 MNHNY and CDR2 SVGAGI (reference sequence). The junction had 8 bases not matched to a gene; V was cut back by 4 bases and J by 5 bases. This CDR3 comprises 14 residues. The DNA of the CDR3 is TGTGCCAGCAGTTCCGACAGGGACGTCCACGAGCAGTACTTC. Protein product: CASSSDRDVHEQYF.

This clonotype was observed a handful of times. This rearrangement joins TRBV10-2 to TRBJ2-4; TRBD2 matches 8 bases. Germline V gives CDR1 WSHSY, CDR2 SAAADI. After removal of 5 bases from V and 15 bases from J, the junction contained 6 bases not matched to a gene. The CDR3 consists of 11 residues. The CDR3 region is CASSQGGLGYF. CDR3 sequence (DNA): TGCGCCAGCAGTCAAGGGGGACTAGGGTACTTC.

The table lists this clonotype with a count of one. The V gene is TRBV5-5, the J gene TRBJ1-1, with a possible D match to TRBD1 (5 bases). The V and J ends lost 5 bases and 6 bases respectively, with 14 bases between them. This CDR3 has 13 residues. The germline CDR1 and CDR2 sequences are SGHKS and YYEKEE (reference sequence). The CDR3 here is CASSLQGISEAFF. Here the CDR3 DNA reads TGTGCCAGCAGTCTCCAGGGTATATCTGAAGCTTTCTTT. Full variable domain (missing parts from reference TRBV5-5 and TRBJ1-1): DAGVTQSPTHLIKTRGQQVTLRCSPISGHKSVSWYQQVLGQGPQFIFQYYEKEERGRGNFPDRFSARQFPNYSSELNVNALLLGDSALYLCASSLQGISEAFFGQGTRLTVV.

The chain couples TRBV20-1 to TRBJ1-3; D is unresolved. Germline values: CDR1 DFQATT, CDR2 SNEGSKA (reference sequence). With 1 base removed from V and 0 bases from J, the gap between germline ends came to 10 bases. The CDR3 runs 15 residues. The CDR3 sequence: CSARAGGGSGNTIYF. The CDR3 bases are TGCAGTGCTAGAGCGGGAGGAGGCTCTGGAAACACCATATATTTT.

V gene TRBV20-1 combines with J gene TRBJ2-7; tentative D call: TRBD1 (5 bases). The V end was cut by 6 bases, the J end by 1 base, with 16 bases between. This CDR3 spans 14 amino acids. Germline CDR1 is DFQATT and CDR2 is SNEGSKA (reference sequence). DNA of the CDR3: TGCAGTGCAGATACAGGTTTAAATTCCTACGAGCAGTACTTC. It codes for CSADTGLNSYEQYF.

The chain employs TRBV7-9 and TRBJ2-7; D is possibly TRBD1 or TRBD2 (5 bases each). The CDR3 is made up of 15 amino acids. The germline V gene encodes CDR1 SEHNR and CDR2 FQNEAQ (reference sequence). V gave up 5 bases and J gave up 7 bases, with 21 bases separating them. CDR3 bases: TGTGCCAGCAGCCCGGCCGAGGGGTCAAACAATGAGCAGTACTTC. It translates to CASSPAEGSNNEQYF. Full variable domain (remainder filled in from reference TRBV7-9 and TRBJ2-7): DTGVSQNPRHKITKRGQNVTFRCDPISEHNRLYWYRQTLGQGPEFLTYFQNEAQLEKSRLLSDRFSAERPKGSFSTLEIQRTEQGDSAMYLCASSPAEGSNNEQYFGPGTRLTVT.

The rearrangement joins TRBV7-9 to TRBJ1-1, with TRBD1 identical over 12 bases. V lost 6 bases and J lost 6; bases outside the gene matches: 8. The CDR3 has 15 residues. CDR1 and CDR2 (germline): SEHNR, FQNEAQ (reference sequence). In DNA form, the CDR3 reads TGTGCCAGCAGTCAGTCCGGGACAGGGGGCCCTGAAGCTTTCTTT. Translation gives CASSQSGTGGPEAFF.